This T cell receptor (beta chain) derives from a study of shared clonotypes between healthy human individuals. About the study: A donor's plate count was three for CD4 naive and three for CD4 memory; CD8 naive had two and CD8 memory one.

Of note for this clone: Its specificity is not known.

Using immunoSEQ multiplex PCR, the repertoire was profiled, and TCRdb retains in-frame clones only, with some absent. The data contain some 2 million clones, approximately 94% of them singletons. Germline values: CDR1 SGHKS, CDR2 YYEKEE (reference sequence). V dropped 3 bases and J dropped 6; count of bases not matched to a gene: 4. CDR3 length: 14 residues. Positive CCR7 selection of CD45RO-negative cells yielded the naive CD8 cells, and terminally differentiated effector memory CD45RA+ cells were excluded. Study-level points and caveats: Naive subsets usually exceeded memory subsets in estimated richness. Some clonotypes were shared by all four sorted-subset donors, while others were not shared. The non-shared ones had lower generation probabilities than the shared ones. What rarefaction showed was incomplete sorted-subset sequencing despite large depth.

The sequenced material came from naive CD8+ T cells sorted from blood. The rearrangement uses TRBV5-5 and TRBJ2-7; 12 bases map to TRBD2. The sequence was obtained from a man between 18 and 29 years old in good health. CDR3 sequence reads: CASSWTSGDGEQYF. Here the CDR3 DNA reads TGTGCCAGCAGCTGGACTAGCGGGGACGGCGAGCAGTACTTC.